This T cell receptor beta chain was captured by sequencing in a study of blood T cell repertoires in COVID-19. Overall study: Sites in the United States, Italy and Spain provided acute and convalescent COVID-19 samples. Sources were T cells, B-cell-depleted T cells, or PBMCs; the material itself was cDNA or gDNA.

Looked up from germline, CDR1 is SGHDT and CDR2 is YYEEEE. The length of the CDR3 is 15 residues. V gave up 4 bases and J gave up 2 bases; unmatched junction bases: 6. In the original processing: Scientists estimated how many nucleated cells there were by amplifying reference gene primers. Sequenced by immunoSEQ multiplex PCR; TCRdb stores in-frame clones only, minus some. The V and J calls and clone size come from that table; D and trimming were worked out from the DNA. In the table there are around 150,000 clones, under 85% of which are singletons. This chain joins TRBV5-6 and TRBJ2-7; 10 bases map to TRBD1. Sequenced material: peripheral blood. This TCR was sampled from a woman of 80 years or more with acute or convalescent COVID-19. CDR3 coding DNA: TGTGCCAGCAGCCCGGACAGGGGGGGAACCTACGAGCAGTACTTC. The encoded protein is CASSPDRGGTYEQYF.